This T cell receptor beta chain comes out of a study of T cell responses to AZD1222 COVID-19 vaccine. Produced via immunoSEQ multiplex PCR; TCRdb's table is partial and in-frame only. The sample shows more than 95,000 clones, roughly 88% of them seen only once. The germline gives CDR1 SGHRS, CDR2 YFSETQ. This CDR3 contains 12 residues. The V end was cut by 3 bases, the J end by 7 bases, with 8 bases between. This receptor was obtained from an adult in good health. This sequence joins TRBV5-1 and TRBJ2-1; D is perhaps TRBD1 or TRBD2 (5 bases each). Sequencing was performed on peripheral blood, taken on day 0 of AZD1222 vaccination. CDR3 region: CASSWDGNEQFF. The CDR3 coding sequence is TGCGCCAGCAGCTGGGACGGTAATGAGCAGTTCTTC.